The present entry profiles one T cell receptor beta chain with its context. Its antigen remains unknown. This sample was included in a study of cytomegalovirus exposure and HLA in healthy donors. The data were produced by immunoSEQ multiplex PCR, yet TCRdb's version contains in-frame clones alone and is incomplete. There are approximately 200,000 clones in the sample; more than 75% occur only once, and roughly 6.5% lies in the top ten. The study's findings and limits: Specific recognition of CMV antigens was confirmed in vitro for a few chains (all CMV-associated).

In germline, CDR1 is MNHEY, CDR2 SMNVEV (reference sequence). With 5 bases removed from V and 1 base from J, the gap between germline ends came to 15 bases. The CDR3 is 15 residues long. The donors were members of the validation cohort, which comprised 120 subjects and was separate from the first cohort of 600 to 850 subjects. The chain is built from TRBV27 and TRBJ2-7, with D perhaps TRBD2 (5 bases). This receptor was identified in a man aged 18 to 30 in good health and CMV-seropositive. Specimen: PBMCs. In DNA form, the CDR3 reads TGTGCCAGCAGTGTGGTTAGCGCAAGTTCCTACGAGCAGTACTTC. Its protein is CASSVVSASSYEQYF.